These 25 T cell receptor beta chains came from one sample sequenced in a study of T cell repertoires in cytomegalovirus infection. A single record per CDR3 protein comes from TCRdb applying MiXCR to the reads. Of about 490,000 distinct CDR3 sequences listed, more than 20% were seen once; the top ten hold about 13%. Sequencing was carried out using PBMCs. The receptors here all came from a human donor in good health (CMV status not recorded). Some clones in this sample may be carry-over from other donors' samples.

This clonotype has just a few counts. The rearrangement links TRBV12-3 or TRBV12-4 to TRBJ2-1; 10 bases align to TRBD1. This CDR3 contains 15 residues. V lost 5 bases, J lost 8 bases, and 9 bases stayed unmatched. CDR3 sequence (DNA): TGTGCCAGCAGTCAAGACAGGGGGCTGTTCGATGAGCAGTTCTTC. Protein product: CASSQDRGLFDEQFF.

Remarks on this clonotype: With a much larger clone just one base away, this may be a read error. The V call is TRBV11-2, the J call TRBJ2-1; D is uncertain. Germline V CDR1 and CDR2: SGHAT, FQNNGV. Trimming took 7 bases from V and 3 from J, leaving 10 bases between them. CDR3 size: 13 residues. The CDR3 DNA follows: TGTGCCAGCAACTTTGGGGACTACAATGAGCAGTTCTTC. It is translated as CASNFGDYNEQFF.

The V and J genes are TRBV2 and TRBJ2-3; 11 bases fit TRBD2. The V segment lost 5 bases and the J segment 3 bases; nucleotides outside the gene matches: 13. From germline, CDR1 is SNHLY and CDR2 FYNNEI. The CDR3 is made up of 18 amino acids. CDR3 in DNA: TGTGCCAGCAGTCCTCAAGGGACAACTAGCGGGAGTACAGATACGCAGTATTTT. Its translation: CASSPQGTTSGSTDTQYF.

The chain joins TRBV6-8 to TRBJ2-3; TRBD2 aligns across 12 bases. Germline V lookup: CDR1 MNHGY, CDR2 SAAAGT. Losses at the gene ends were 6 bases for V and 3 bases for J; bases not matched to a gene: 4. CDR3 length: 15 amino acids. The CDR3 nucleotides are TGTGCCAGCAGAGCTAGCGGGAGGGGAACAGATACGCAGTATTTT. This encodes CASRASGRGTDTQYF.

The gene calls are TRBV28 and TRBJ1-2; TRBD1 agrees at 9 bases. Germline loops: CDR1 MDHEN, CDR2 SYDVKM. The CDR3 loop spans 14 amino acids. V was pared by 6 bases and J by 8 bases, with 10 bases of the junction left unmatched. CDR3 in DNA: TGTGCCAGCAGGATAACCGGGACAGGGAGCGGCTACACCTTC. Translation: CASRITGTGSGYTF.

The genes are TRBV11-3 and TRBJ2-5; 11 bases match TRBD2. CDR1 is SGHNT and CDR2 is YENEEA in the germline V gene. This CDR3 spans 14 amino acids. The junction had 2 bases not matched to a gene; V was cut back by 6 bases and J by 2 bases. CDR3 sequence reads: CASRTSGIQETQYF. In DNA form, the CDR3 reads TGTGCCAGCAGGACTAGCGGGATTCAAGAGACCCAGTACTTC.

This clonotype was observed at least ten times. The DNA for the CDR3 is TGTGCCAGCAACGAATACACCGGGACAGGGAACACTGAAGCTTTCTTT. It specifies CASNEYTGTGNTEAFF. The chain joins TRBV12-3 or TRBV12-4 to TRBJ1-1, with TRBD1 matching over 8 bases. V was clipped by 7 bases and J by 1 base; unmatched bases: 11. This CDR3 has 16 amino acids.

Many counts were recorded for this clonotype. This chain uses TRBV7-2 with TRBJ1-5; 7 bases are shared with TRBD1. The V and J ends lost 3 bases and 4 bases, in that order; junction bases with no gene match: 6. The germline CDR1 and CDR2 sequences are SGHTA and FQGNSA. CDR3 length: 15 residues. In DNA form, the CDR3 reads TGTGCCAGCAGCTTCCTCGACAGGGCAAATCAGCCCCAGCATTTT. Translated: CASSFLDRANQPQHF.

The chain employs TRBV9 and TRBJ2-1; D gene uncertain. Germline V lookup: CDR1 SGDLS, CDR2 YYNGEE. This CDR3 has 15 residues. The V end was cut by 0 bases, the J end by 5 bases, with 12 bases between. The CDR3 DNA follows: TGTGCCAGCAGCGTAGGTGGTAATGAAGACAATGAGCAGTTCTTC. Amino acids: CASSVGGNEDNEQFF.

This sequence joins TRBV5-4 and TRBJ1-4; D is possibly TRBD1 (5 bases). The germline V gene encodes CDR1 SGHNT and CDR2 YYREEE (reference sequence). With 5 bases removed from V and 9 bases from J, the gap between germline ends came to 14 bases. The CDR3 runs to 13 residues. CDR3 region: CASSTPGDKKLFF. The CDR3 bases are TGTGCCAGCAGTACCCCGGGGGATAAAAAACTGTTTTTT.

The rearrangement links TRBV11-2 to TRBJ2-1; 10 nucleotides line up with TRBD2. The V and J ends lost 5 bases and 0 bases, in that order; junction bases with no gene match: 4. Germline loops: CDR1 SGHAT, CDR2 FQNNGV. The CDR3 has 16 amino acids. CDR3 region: CASSDGLAASYNEQFF. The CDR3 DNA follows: TGTGCCAGCAGCGACGGACTAGCGGCCTCCTACAATGAGCAGTTCTTC.

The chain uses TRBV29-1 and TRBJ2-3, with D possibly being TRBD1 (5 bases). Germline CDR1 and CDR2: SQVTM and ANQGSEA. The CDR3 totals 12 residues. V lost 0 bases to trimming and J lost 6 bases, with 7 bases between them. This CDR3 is CSVEESGDTQYF. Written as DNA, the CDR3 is TGCAGCGTTGAAGAATCAGGGGATACGCAGTATTTT.

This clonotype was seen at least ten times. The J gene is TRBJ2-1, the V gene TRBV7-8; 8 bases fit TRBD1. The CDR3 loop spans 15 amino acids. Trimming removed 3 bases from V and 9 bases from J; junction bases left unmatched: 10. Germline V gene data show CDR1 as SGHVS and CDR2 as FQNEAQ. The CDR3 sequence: CASSFRGQALSEQFF. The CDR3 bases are TGTGCCAGCAGCTTCCGGGGACAGGCGTTGAGTGAGCAGTTCTTC.

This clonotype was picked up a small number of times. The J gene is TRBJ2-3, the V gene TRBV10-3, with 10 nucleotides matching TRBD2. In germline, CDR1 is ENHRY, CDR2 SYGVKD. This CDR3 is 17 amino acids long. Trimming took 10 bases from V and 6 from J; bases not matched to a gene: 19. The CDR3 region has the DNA TGTGCCACAAAAACTCAGGGTTCTAGCGGGAGTTCTGATACGCAGTATTTT. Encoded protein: CATKTQGSSGSSDTQYF.

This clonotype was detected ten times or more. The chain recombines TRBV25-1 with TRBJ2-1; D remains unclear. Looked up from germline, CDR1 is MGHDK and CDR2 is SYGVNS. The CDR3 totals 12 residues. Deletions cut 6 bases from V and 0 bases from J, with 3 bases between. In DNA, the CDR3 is TGTGCCAGCAGGGACTCCTACAATGAGCAGTTCTTC. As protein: CASRDSYNEQFF.

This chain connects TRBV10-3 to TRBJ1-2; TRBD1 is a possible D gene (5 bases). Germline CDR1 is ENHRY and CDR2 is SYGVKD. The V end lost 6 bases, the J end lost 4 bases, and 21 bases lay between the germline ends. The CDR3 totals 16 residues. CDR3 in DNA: TGTGCCATCAGGAAGGGCCCCGGGACGGGGGTCTATGGCTACACCTTC. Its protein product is CAIRKGPGTGVYGYTF.

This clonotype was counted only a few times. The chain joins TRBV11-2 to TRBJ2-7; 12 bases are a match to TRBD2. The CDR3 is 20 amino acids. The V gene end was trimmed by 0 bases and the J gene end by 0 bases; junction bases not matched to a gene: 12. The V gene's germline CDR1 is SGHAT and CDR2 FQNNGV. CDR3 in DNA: TGTGCCAGCAGCTTAGATACGGTTGCGGGACTAGCGGGCAGCTCCTACGAGCAGTACTTC. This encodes CASSLDTVAGLAGSSYEQYF.

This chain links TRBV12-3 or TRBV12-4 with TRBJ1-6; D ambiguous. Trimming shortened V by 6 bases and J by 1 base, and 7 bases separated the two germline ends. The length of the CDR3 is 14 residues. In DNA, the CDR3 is TGTGCCAGCAGCCAGAGTTCCTATAATTCACCCCTCCACTTT. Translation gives CASSQSSYNSPLHF.

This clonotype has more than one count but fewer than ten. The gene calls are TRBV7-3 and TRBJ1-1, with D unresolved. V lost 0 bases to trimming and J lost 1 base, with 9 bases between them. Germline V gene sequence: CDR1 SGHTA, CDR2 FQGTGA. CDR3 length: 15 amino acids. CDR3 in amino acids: CASSLTSGGNTEAFF. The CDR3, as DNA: TGTGCCAGCAGCTTAACGTCTGGAGGGAACACTGAAGCTTTCTTT.

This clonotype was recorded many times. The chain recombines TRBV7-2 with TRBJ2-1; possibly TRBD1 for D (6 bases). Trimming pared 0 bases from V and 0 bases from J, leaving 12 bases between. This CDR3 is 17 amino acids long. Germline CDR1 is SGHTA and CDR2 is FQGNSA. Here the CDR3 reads CASSLAGTPSSYNEQFF. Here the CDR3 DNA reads TGTGCCAGCAGCTTAGCCGGGACACCGAGCTCCTACAATGAGCAGTTCTTC.

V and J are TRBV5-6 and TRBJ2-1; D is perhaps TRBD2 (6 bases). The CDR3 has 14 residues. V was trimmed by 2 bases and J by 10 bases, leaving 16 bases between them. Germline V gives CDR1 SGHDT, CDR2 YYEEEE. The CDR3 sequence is CASSLGGTHREQFF. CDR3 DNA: TGTGCCAGCAGCTTAGGCGGGACTCATCGGGAGCAGTTCTTC.

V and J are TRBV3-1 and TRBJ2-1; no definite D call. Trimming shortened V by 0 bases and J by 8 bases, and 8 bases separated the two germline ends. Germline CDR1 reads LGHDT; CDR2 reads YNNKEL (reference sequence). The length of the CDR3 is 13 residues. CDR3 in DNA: TGTGCCAGCAGCCAAGACGAAAGGGATGAGCAGTTCTTC. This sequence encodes CASSQDERDEQFF.

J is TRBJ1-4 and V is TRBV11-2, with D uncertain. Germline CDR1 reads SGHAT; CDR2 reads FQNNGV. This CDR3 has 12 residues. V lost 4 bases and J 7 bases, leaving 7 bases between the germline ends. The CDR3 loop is CASSSNSEKLFF. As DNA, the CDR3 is TGTGCCAGCAGCTCCAACTCTGAAAAACTGTTTTTT.

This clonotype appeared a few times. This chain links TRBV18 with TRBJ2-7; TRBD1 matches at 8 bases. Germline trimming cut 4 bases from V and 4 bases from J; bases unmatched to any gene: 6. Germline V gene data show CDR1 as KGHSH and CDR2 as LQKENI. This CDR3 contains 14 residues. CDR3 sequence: CASSQGQALYEQYV. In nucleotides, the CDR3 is TGTGCCAGCTCACAGGGACAGGCACTATACGAGCAGTACGTC.

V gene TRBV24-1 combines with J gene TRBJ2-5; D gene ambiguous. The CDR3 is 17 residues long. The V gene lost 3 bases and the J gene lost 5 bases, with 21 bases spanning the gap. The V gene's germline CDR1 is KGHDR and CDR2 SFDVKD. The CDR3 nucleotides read TGTGCCACCAGTGATGCCCTCCCCACTGGGGTACGGGAGACCCAGTACTTC. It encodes CATSDALPTGVRETQYF.